This is a list of T cell receptor beta chains from one sample in a study of T cells in Graves' hyperthyroidism and ophthalmopathy. TCRdb itself ran the multiplex PCR reads through MiXCR, one entry per CDR3 protein. The sample holds hundreds of thousands of distinct CDR3 sequences, about 14% seen once. Sequences were obtained from blood. The receptors were gathered from a woman aged 45-65 years with Graves' ophthalmopathy. CDR3s include the opening cysteine and the closing phenylalanine or tryptophan. D genes are given only for firm matches. Clone size, where shown, is once, few, many, or a class for clones that have expanded.

clone_size d_call j_call v_call cdr3_aa cdr3_nt
once - TRBJ1-2 TRBV9 CASSVDPNYGYTF TGTGCCAGCAGCGTAGATCCGAACTATGGCTACACCTTC
- - TRBJ1-5 TRBV6-6 CASSYPTTGTRGQPQHF TGTGCCAGCAGTTACCCAACCACAGGGACGAGGGGTCAGCCCCAGCATTTT
few - TRBJ2-5 TRBV6-1 CASSAGQETQYF TGTGCCAGCAGTGCGGGACAAGAGACCCAGTACTTC
many - TRBJ2-1 TRBV28 CASSLWAGRYNEQFF TGTGCCAGCAGTTTATGGGCAGGGAGATACAATGAGCAGTTCTTC
- - TRBJ1-5 TRBV7-2 CASSQQISNQPQHF TGTGCCAGCAGTCAACAAATTAGCAATCAGCCCCAGCATTTT
many - TRBJ2-5 TRBV5-1 CASSTDLGLETQYF TGCGCCAGCAGCACGGATCTAGGACTAGAGACCCAGTACTTC
few TRBD1 TRBJ2-7 TRBV20-1 CSARPDRGSSYEQYF TGCAGTGCTAGGCCAGACAGGGGGAGCTCCTACGAGCAGTACTTC
many - TRBJ2-4 TRBV6-6 CASSYRREWRNIQYF TGTGCCAGCAGTTACAGGAGGGAGTGGAGGAACATTCAGTACTTC
few TRBD2 TRBJ2-3 TRBV30 CAWSRASGARTDTQYF TGTGCCTGGAGTAGGGCTAGCGGGGCCCGCACAGATACGCAGTATTTT
many TRBD1 TRBJ2-7 TRBV9 CASSVGQGPAYEQYF TGTGCCAGCAGCGTAGGACAGGGTCCGGCCTACGAGCAGTACTTC
many TRBD2 TRBJ2-7 TRBV28 CASSLGSGRSYEQYF TGTGCCAGCAGTTTAGGTTCCGGGAGGTCCTACGAGCAGTACTTC
once - TRBJ2-7 TRBV5-4 CASSLDGRRGSIYEQYF TGTGCCAGCAGCTTGGACGGCCGGAGGGGGTCCATCTACGAGCAGTACTTC
- - TRBJ2-7 TRBV20-1 CSARDRTRYYEQYF TGCAGTGCTAGAGACCGGACGAGATACTACGAGCAGTACTTC
few - TRBJ2-1 TRBV20-1 CSANRGGGGNEQFF TGCAGTGCTAACCGCGGGGGCGGGGGCAATGAGCAGTTCTTC
many - TRBJ2-1 TRBV6-2/TRBV6-3 CASSSRDLRSYNEQFF TGTGCCAGCAGTTCAAGGGACTTGCGCTCCTACAATGAGCAGTTCTTC
- - TRBJ1-6 TRBV12-3/TRBV12-4 CASSLGVSYNSPLHF TGTGCCAGCAGCTTGGGGGTCTCCTATAATTCACCCCTCCACTTT
many TRBD2 TRBJ2-7 TRBV12-3/TRBV12-4 CASSSAGHYEQYF TGTGCCAGCAGTTCAGCGGGGCACTACGAGCAGTACTTC
many TRBD2 TRBJ2-2 TRBV5-1 CASSLPDSGRSGLNTGELFF TGCGCCAGCAGCTTGCCCGATAGCGGGAGGTCTGGATTGAACACCGGGGAGCTGTTTTTT
- - TRBJ1-1 TRBV28 CASSFIGRDRGRSEAFF TGTGCCAGCAGTTTCATAGGGAGAGACCGGGGTAGGTCTGAAGCTTTCTTT
- - TRBJ2-3 TRBV20-1 CSARLPSTDTQYF TGCAGTGCTAGGTTGCCTAGCACAGATACGCAGTATTTT